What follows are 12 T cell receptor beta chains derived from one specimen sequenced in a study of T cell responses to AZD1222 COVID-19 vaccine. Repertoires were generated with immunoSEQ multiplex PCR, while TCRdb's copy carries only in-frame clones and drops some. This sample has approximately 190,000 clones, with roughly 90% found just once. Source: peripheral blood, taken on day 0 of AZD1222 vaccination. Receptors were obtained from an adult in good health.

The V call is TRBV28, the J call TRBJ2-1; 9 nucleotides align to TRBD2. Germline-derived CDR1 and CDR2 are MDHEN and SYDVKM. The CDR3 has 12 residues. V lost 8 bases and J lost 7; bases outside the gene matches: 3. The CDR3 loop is CASGTSRNEQFF. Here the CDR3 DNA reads TGTGCCAGCGGGACTAGCAGGAATGAGCAGTTCTTC. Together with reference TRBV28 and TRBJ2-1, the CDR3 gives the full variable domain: DVKVTQSSRYLVKRTGEKVFLECVQDMDHENMFWYRQDPGLGLRLIYFSYDVKMKEKGDIPEGYSVSREKKERFSLILESASTNQTSMYLCASGTSRNEQFFGPGTRLTVL.

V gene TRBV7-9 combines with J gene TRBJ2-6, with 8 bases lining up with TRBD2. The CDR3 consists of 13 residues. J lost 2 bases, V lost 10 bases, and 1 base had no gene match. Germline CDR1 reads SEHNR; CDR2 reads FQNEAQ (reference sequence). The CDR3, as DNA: TGTGCCAAAGCGGGGGCTGGGGCCAACGTCCTGACTTTC. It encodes CAKAGAGANVLTF.

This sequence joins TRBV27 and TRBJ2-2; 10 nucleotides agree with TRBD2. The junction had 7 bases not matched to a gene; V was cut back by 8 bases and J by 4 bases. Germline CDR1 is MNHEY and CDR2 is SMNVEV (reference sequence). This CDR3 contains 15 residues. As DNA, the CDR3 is TGTGCCAGCGGCGCCGGGACTAGCGTCACCGGGGAGCTGTTTTTT. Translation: CASGAGTSVTGELFF.

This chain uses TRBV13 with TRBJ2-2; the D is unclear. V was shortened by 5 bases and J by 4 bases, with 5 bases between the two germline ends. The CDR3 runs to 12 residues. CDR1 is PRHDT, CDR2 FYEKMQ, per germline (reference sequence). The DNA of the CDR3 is TGTGCCAGCAGCCTAATCACCGGGGAGCTGTTTTTT. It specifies CASSLITGELFF.

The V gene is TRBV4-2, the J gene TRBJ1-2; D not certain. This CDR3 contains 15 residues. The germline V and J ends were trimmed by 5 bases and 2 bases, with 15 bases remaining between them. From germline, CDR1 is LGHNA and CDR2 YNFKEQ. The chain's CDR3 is CASSSLVESNYGYTF. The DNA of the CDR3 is TGTGCCAGCAGCTCCCTAGTGGAGTCCAACTATGGCTACACCTTC.

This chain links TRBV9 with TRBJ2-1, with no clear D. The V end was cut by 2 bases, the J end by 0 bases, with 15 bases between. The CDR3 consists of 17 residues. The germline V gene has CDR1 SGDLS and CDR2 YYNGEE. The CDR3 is CASSVERDTTSYNEQFF. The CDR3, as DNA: TGTGCCAGCAGCGTGGAACGAGACACTACCTCCTACAATGAGCAGTTCTTC.

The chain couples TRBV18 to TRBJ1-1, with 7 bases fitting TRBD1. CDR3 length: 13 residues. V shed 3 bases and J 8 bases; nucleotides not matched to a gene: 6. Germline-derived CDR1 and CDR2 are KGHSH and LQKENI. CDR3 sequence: CASSPTGTAEAFF. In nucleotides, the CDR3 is TGTGCCAGCTCACCCACCGGGACAGCCGAAGCTTTCTTT.

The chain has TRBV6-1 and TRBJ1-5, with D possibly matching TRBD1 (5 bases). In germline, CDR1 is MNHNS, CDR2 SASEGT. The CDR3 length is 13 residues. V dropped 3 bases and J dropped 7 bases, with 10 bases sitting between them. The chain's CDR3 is CASSEGTKQPQHF. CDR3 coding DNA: TGTGCCAGCAGTGAGGGGACCAAACAGCCCCAGCATTTT.

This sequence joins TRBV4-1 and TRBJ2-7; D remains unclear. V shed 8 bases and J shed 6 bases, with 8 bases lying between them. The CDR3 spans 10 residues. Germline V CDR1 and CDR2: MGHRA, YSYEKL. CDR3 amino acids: CASGSPEQYF. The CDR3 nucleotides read TGCGCCAGCGGCTCCCCCGAGCAGTACTTC.

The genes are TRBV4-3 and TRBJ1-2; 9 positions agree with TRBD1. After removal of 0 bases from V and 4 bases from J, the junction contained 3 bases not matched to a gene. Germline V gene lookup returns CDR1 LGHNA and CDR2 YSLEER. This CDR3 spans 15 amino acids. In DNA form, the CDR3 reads TGCGCCAGCAGCCAAGAATTGGACAGGGGCTATGGCTACACCTTC. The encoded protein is CASSQELDRGYGYTF.

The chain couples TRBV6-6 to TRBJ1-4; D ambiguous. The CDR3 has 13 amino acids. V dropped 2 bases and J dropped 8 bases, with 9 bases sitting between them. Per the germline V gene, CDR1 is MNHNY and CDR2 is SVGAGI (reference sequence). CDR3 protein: CASSYTGGEKLFF. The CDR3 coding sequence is TGTGCCAGCAGTTACACGGGTGGGGAAAAACTGTTTTTT.

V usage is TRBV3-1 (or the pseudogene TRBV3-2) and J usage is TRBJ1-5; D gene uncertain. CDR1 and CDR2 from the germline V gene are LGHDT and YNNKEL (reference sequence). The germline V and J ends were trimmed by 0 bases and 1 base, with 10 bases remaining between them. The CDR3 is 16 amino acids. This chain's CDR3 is CASSQEFGISNQPQHF. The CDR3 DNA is TGTGCCAGCAGCCAAGAGTTCGGTATAAGCAATCAGCCCCAGCATTTT.